This paragraph reports one T cell receptor (beta chain). Antigen: not known. Germline V gene data show CDR1 as LNHDA and CDR2 as SQIVND (reference sequence). V gave up 4 bases and J gave up 4 bases; unmatched junction bases: 6. The CDR3 is 14 amino acids. The sort gate was single viable CD3+CD4+CD8-CD45RO+ cells for memory CD4+ T cells. This sample was taken from a study of memory CD4+ T cells and cytomegalovirus serostatus. On the study more broadly: Healthy Belgian adult donors included about nine CMV-positive and about two dozen CMV-negative people. General observations from the study: About two fifths of the roughly 150 known CMV-associated TCRbeta sequences appeared in CD4+ memory.

In the authors' methods: Out-of-frame sequences were removed, leaving 2 million to 2.5 million distinct TCRbeta sequences. Only in-frame clones appear in the TCRdb table, and some are missing; sequencing was by immunoSEQ multiplex PCR. V, J and clone size reflect that table, while D and trimming were determined from the DNA. The table records 45,000 to 60,000 clones, around 74% of them present only once. This rearrangement joins TRBV19 to TRBJ1-2, with TRBD1 identical over 7 bases. Specimen: memory CD4+ T cells from blood. The receptor's source is an adult in good health and CMV-seropositive. CDR3 sequence: CASSTRGPGYGYTF. The CDR3 DNA follows: TGTGCCAGTAGTACGAGGGGGCCTGGCTATGGCTACACCTTC.